This paragraph reports one TCR beta chain. Antigen specificity is unknown. The data stem from a study of OX40 agonist ivuxolimab in advanced cancers. Study background: Ivuxolimab is an agonistic anti-OX40 (CD134) antibody, and patients were treated with it. Overall study findings and caveats: Among the lowest peripheral clonal expansion occurred in 0.1-3.0 mg/kg partial responders.

After removal of 6 bases from V and 6 bases from J, the junction contained 9 bases not matched to a gene. Germline V gives CDR1 SQVTM, CDR2 ANQGSEA. This CDR3 comprises 14 residues. TCRdb's table, derived via immunoSEQ multiplex PCR, lists solely in-frame clones and lacks some. The sample contains around 85,000 clones, around 90% of which appear only once. This sequence was found in an adult with an advanced solid tumor such as melanoma, head and neck, liver or kidney cancer. The chain joins TRBV29-1 to TRBJ2-5; 11 bases map to TRBD1. The specimen comprised CD4+ or CD8+ T cells sorted from blood, sampled in a trial of the OX40 agonist ivuxolimab. CDR3 residues: CSVWTGGDRKTQYF. The CDR3 DNA sequence: TGCAGCGTGTGGACAGGGGGCGATAGGAAGACCCAGTACTTC.